Listed here are 29 T cell receptor beta chains from one sample, sequenced in a study of T cells in localized non-small cell lung cancer. The protocol was immunoSEQ multiplex PCR, while the TCRdb copy is restricted to in-frame clones and leaves out a portion. The repertoire holds over 45,000 clones, about 88% seen once, with roughly a sixth in the top ten. The source was PBMCs, collected before any cancer treatment. All receptors come from a female donor with stage II lung adenocarcinoma.

V is TRBV7-6 and J is TRBJ2-7; D gene unclear. The ends were cut back, 5 bases at V and 0 bases at J, with 8 bases in the middle. Germline V lookup: CDR1 SGHVS, CDR2 FNYEAQ. The CDR3 sequence is 13 residues long. This chain's CDR3 is CASSEADSYEQYF. For the CDR3, the DNA is TGTGCCAGCAGCGAAGCTGACTCCTACGAGCAGTACTTC.

The chain links TRBV5-6 to TRBJ1-4, with 12 bases identical to TRBD1. This CDR3 has 17 residues. Trimming removed 3 bases from V and 4 bases from J; junction bases left unmatched: 7. CDR1 is SGHDT and CDR2 is YYEEEE in the germline V gene. The CDR3 coding sequence is TGTGCCAGCAGCTCCGGGACAGGGGGCAAGGGTAATGAAAAACTGTTTTTT. Translating gives CASSSGTGGKGNEKLFF. Full variable domain (rest looked up from reference TRBV5-6 and TRBJ1-4): DAGVTQSPTHLIKTRGQQVTLRCSPKSGHDTVSWYQQALGQGPQFIFQYYEEEERQRGNFPDRFSGHQFPNYSSELNVNALLLGDSALYLCASSSGTGGKGNEKLFFGSGTQLSVL.

This chain uses TRBV29-1 with TRBJ1-3, with TRBD1 matching over 9 bases. V was pared by 6 bases and J by 2 bases, with 2 bases of the junction left unmatched. Germline lookup yields CDR1 SQVTM and CDR2 ANQGSEA. This CDR3 is built from 13 residues. The CDR3 region is CSVQGAPGNTIYF. The CDR3 nucleotides read TGCAGCGTACAGGGGGCGCCTGGAAACACCATATATTTT.

This clone has a single count. The chain is built from TRBV7-2 and TRBJ1-1; 7 positions agree with TRBD1. The V gene's germline CDR1 is SGHTA and CDR2 FQGNSA. This CDR3 region has 14 residues. V shed 5 bases, J shed 7 bases, and the junction held 10 bases outside the gene matches. CDR3 sequence (DNA): TGTGCCAGCAGCCCAGGGGGGAAATATAGTGAAGCTTTCTTT. Translation: CASSPGGKYSEAFF.

This clone was seen only once. This rearrangement joins TRBV6-6 to TRBJ1-1, with 10 bases aligning to TRBD1. After removal of 5 bases from V and 3 bases from J, the junction contained 6 bases not matched to a gene. Germline V gene sequence: CDR1 MNHNY, CDR2 SVGAGI (reference sequence). The CDR3 is made up of 15 amino acids. CDR3 protein: CASSGPGQGHTEAFF. The CDR3 DNA sequence: TGTGCCAGCAGTGGGCCGGGACAGGGGCACACTGAAGCTTTCTTT.

V usage is TRBV5-6 and J usage is TRBJ1-4, with TRBD1 as a possible D gene (5 bases). Germline V gene lookup returns CDR1 SGHDT and CDR2 YYEEEE. The CDR3 extends over 14 amino acids. V lost 0 bases and J 4 bases, leaving 7 bases between the germline ends. The CDR3 region is CASSLGGDNEKLFF. Here the CDR3 DNA reads TGTGCCAGCAGCTTGGGAGGGGATAATGAAAAACTGTTTTTT.

The J gene is TRBJ2-5, the V gene TRBV2, with D perhaps TRBD2 (5 bases). The length of the CDR3 is 13 residues. V was cut by 7 bases and J by 2 bases, with 11 bases left in between. Germline lookup yields CDR1 SNHLY and CDR2 FYNNEI. CDR3 sequence: CASKTGDQETQYF. The CDR3 DNA is TGTGCCAGCAAAACCGGGGATCAAGAGACCCAGTACTTC.

J is TRBJ1-1 and V is TRBV29-1; the D is unclear. The germline V gene has CDR1 SQVTM and CDR2 ANQGSEA. With 2 bases removed from V and 1 base from J, the gap between germline ends came to 8 bases. The length of the CDR3 is 13 residues. Here the CDR3 DNA reads TGCAGCGTTGAAATTCGTCAGAACACTGAAGCTTTCTTT. Its translation: CSVEIRQNTEAFF. The full variable domain, in which reference TRBV29-1 and TRBJ1-1 provide the parts outside the CDR3, is SAVISQKPSRDICQRGTSLTIQCQVDSQVTMMFWYRQQPGQSLTLIATANQGSEATYESGFVIDKFPISRPNLTFSTLTVSNMSPEDSSIYLCSVEIRQNTEAFFGQGTRLTVV.

The chain links TRBV4-1 to TRBJ2-1, with D unclear. Deletions cut 3 bases from V and 0 bases from J, with 12 bases between. This CDR3 has 16 amino acids. Looked up from germline, CDR1 is MGHRA and CDR2 is YSYEKL. DNA for the CDR3: TGCGCCAGCAGCCACCCACGTTTTGGCTCCTACAATGAGCAGTTCTTC. Translating it yields CASSHPRFGSYNEQFF.

The rearrangement uses TRBV4-1 and TRBJ1-1, with D perhaps TRBD1 (6 bases). The CDR3 spans 15 residues. The germline V gene has CDR1 MGHRA and CDR2 YSYEKL. The V end lost 1 base, the J end lost 6 bases, and 15 bases lay between the germline ends. Here the CDR3 reads CASSQAVGGGSEAFF. The CDR3 DNA reads TGCGCCAGCAGCCAAGCCGTGGGGGGGGGCTCTGAAGCTTTCTTT.

This chain joins TRBV6-1 and TRBJ1-1, with D possibly TRBD1 on 5 matching bases. V was trimmed by 3 bases and J by 1 base, leaving 9 bases between them. Germline CDR1 reads MNHNS; CDR2 reads SASEGT. This CDR3 contains 14 residues. Here the CDR3 reads CASSEGEGNTEAFF. The CDR3 DNA is TGTGCCAGCAGTGAGGGGGAGGGGAACACTGAAGCTTTCTTT.

The V gene is TRBV15, the J gene TRBJ2-1; no clear D. CDR1 LNHNV and CDR2 YYDKDF come from the germline V gene (reference sequence). The CDR3 totals 17 residues. With 0 bases removed from V and 0 bases from J, the gap between germline ends came to 12 bases. The CDR3 region is CATSRDEGLGSYNEQFF. CDR3 DNA: TGTGCCACCAGCAGAGATGAAGGCCTGGGCTCCTACAATGAGCAGTTCTTC.

The V and J genes are TRBV5-5 and TRBJ1-1; possible D gene TRBD1, 5 bases. Trimming pared 4 bases from V and 1 base from J, leaving 11 bases between. The length of the CDR3 is 14 residues. The germline gives CDR1 SGHKS, CDR2 YYEKEE (reference sequence). Here the CDR3 DNA reads TGTGCCAGCAGCCGGACCGGGGGGAACACTGAAGCTTTCTTT. Translated, it gives CASSRTGGNTEAFF.

The V gene is TRBV18, the J gene TRBJ1-1; TRBD1 aligns across 11 bases. CDR1 KGHSH and CDR2 LQKENI come from the germline V gene. The CDR3 runs 15 residues. V gave up 3 bases and J gave up 11 bases; unmatched junction bases: 11. CDR3 DNA sequence: TGTGCCAGCTCACCTAGGACAGGGGGCGAGAAGGTGGCTTTCTTT. This translates into CASSPRTGGEKVAFF.

DNA for the CDR3: TGTGCCAGCAGCTTACCCTCGACAGGGGGCCACTCTGGAAACACCATATATTTT. Its translation: CASSLPSTGGHSGNTIYF. The chain has TRBV7-9 and TRBJ1-3; 10 bases agree with TRBD1. V lost 2 bases, J lost 0 bases, and 7 bases stayed unmatched. The CDR3 contains 18 residues. The germline V gene encodes CDR1 SEHNR and CDR2 FQNEAQ (reference sequence).

The rearrangement links TRBV19 to TRBJ1-5; D not resolved. The CDR3 is 14 residues long. Trimming removed 0 bases at V and 3 bases at J, with 6 bases between. In germline, CDR1 is LNHDA, CDR2 SQIVND (reference sequence). The CDR3 region is CASSIERFNQPQHF. Here the CDR3 DNA reads TGTGCCAGTAGTATAGAACGGTTCAATCAGCCCCAGCATTTT. Based on the CDR3 plus reference TRBV19 and TRBJ1-5, the full variable domain is DGGITQSPKYLFRKEGQNVTLSCEQNLNHDAMYWYRQDPGQGLRLIYYSQIVNDFQKGDIAEGYSVSREKKESFPLTVTSAQKNPTAFYLCASSIERFNQPQHFGDGTRLSIL.

This CDR3 is CASTVGSWGEKLFF. DNA of the CDR3: TGTGCCAGCACGGTGGGATCCTGGGGTGAAAAACTGTTTTTT. The chain has TRBV6-1 and TRBJ1-4; D is uncertain. Germline CDR1 MNHNS, CDR2 SASEGT. V gave up 7 bases and J gave up 7 bases, with 16 bases separating them. The CDR3 is 14 residues long.

The chain couples TRBV30 to TRBJ1-2, with D tentatively TRBD1 (5 bases). The CDR3 length is 12 residues. V lost 7 bases to trimming and J lost 0 bases, with 9 bases between them. Germline CDR1 reads GTSNPN; CDR2 reads SVGIG (reference sequence). CDR3 sequence: CASTGANYGYTF. Written as DNA, the CDR3 is TGTGCCTCTACAGGAGCTAACTATGGCTACACCTTC.

The V and J genes are TRBV2 and TRBJ2-1; 9 bases agree with TRBD2. V was clipped by 3 bases and J by 4 bases; unmatched bases: 4. CDR1 and CDR2 (germline): SNHLY, FYNNEI. The CDR3 sequence is 15 residues long. The CDR3 is CASSDMAGGYNEQFF. For the CDR3, the DNA is TGTGCCAGCAGTGATATGGCGGGGGGGTACAATGAGCAGTTCTTC.

The rearrangement uses TRBV5-6 and TRBJ2-3; TRBD2 agrees at 8 bases. The V and J ends lost 2 bases and 8 bases, in that order; junction bases with no gene match: 13. The CDR3 has 16 residues. Germline-derived CDR1 and CDR2 are SGHDT and YYEEEE. The CDR3 nucleotides are TGTGCCAGCAGCTTTGACTACGGAGCGGGGGAGGGTACGCAGTATTTT. This translates into CASSFDYGAGEGTQYF.

The gene calls are TRBV27 and TRBJ1-2; D gene unclear. Trimming left V 5 bases short and J 4 bases short, with 14 bases between. This CDR3 is built from 14 residues. In germline, CDR1 is MNHEY, CDR2 SMNVEV (reference sequence). CDR3 nucleotide sequence: TGTGCCAGCAGTCCCGCCGGCCAGGCCTATGGCTACACCTTC. This encodes CASSPAGQAYGYTF.

CDR3 loop: CASSPSSTRGAGNTIYF. The CDR3 DNA reads as TGTGCCAGCAGTCCTAGCAGTACGCGGGGGGCTGGAAACACCATATATTTT. The V and J genes are TRBV27 and TRBJ1-3, with D maybe TRBD1 (5 bases). This CDR3 region has 17 residues. Trimming cost V 5 bases and J 2 bases, with 19 bases left between them. CDR1 and CDR2 from the germline V gene are MNHEY and SMNVEV (reference sequence).

The V gene is TRBV5-1, the J gene TRBJ1-1; 7 bases agree with TRBD1. Trimming took 5 bases from V and 5 from J; bases not matched to a gene: 9. Germline CDR1 SGHRS, CDR2 YFSETQ. This CDR3 region has 14 residues. CDR3 sequence: CASSFQGVGTEAFF. For the CDR3, the DNA is TGCGCCAGCAGTTTCCAGGGGGTGGGGACTGAAGCTTTCTTT.

V and J are TRBV13 and TRBJ1-2; TRBD1 is a possible D gene (6 bases). Trimming cost V 5 bases and J 5 bases, with 21 bases left between them. Germline V gives CDR1 PRHDT, CDR2 FYEKMQ (reference sequence). The CDR3 totals 16 residues. The CDR3 bases are TGTGCCAGCAGCACGGGACTTTCAGGGGCATTTTATGGCTACACCTTC. It yields the protein CASSTGLSGAFYGYTF.

The chain links TRBV5-1 to TRBJ1-1; maybe TRBD1 (5 bases). Trimming removed 3 bases at V and 1 base at J, with 13 bases between. Germline-derived CDR1 and CDR2 are SGHRS and YFSETQ. The CDR3 spans 15 residues. The CDR3 loop is CASSSSGPPNTEAFF. CDR3 coding DNA: TGCGCCAGCAGCTCGTCGGGACCGCCGAACACTGAAGCTTTCTTT.

V gene TRBV21-1 combines with J gene TRBJ1-4; no check of the table's D call, TRBD1, against the DNA was made. TRBV21-1 is designated a pseudogene. The CDR3 loop spans 21 amino acids. CDR3 in amino acids: CASSARDRVRARASGNEKLFF. Here the CDR3 DNA reads TGTGCCAGCAGCGCCCGGGACAGGGTGAGAGCGAGGGCCTCAGGAAATGAAAAACTGTTTTTT.

This chain joins TRBV5-4 and TRBJ2-3; TRBD1 is a possible D gene (6 bases). The CDR3 sequence is 13 residues long. Germline assignment: CDR1 SGHNT and CDR2 YYREEE (reference sequence). Deletions cut 4 bases from V and 4 bases from J, with 10 bases between. The CDR3 reads CASSTDSPDTQYF. CDR3 bases: TGTGCCAGCAGCACGGACAGTCCAGATACGCAGTATTTT.

J is TRBJ2-1 and V is TRBV14, with D perhaps being TRBD1 or TRBD2 (5 bases each). With 0 bases removed from V and 3 bases from J, the gap between germline ends came to 12 bases. Germline V gene sequence: CDR1 SGHDN, CDR2 FVKESK. This CDR3 contains 16 residues. Written as DNA, the CDR3 is TGTGCCAGCAGCCAAGAATGGGGGTCTATCTACAATGAGCAGTTCTTC. Its translation: CASSQEWGSIYNEQFF.

This chain connects TRBV5-1 to TRBJ1-4; a possible D gene is TRBD1 (6 bases). V gave up 0 bases and J gave up 8 bases, with 11 bases separating them. Germline loops: CDR1 SGHRS, CDR2 YFSETQ. The CDR3 totals 14 residues. CDR3 loop: CASSLDRAGEKLFF. The DNA for the CDR3 is TGCGCCAGCAGCTTGGACAGGGCAGGAGAAAAACTGTTTTTT.